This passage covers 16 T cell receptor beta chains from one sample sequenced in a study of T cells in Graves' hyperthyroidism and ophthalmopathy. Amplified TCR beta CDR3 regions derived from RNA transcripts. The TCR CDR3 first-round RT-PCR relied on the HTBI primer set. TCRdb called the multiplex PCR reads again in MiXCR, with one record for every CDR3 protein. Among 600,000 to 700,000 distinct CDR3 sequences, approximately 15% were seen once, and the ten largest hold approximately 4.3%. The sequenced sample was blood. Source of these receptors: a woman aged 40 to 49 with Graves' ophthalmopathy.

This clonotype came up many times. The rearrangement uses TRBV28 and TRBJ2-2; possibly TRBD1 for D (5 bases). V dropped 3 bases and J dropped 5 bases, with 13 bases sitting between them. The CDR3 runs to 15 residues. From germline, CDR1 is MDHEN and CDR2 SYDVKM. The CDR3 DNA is TGTGCCAGCAGTTTCCTCACAGGTGGAACCGGGGAGCTGTTTTTT. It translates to CASSFLTGGTGELFF.

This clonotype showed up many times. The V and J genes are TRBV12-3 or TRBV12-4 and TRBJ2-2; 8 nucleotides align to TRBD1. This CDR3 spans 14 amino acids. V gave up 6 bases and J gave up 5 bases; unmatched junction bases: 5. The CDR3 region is CASRPDRETGELFF. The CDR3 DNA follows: TGTGCCAGCAGACCGGACAGGGAGACCGGGGAGCTGTTTTTT.

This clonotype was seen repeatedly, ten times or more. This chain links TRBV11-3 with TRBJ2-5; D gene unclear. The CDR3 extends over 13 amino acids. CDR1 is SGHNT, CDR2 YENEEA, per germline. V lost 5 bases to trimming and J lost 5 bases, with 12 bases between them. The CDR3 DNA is TGTGCCAGCAGCCCCAATGGGCAGGAGACCCAGTACTTC. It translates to CASSPNGQETQYF.

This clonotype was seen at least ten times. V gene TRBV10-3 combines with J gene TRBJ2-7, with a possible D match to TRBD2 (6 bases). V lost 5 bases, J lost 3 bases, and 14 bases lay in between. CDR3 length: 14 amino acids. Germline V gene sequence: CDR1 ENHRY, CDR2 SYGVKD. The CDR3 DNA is TGTGCCATCAGTCCGTCGGGACTTCTCTACGAGCAGTACTTC. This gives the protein CAISPSGLLYEQYF.

The CDR3 sequence: CASSTTGWLYEQYF. The CDR3 coding sequence is TGTGCCAGTAGTACCACAGGGTGGCTCTACGAGCAGTACTTC. This sequence joins TRBV19 and TRBJ2-7; a weak D match, TRBD1 (6 bases). The V end lost 4 bases, the J end lost 3 bases, and 13 bases lay between the germline ends. Germline CDR1 is LNHDA and CDR2 is SQIVND (reference sequence). This CDR3 contains 14 residues. Combining the CDR3 with reference TRBV19 and TRBJ2-7 gives the whole variable domain DGGITQSPKYLFRKEGQNVTLSCEQNLNHDAMYWYRQDPGQGLRLIYYSQIVNDFQKGDIAEGYSVSREKKESFPLTVTSAQKNPTAFYLCASSTTGWLYEQYFGPGTRLTVT.

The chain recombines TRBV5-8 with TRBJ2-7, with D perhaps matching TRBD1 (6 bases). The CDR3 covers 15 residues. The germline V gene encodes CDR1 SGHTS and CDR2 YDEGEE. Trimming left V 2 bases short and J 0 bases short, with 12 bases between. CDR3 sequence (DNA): TGTGCCAGCAGCTTATACGGACAGAGCTCCTACGAGCAGTACTTC. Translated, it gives CASSLYGQSSYEQYF.

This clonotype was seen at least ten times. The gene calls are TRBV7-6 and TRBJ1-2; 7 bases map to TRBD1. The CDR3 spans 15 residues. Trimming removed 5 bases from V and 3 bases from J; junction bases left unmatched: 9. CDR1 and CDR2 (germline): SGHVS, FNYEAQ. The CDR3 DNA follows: TGTGCCAGCAGCCCCAGCGGGACAGTAGACTATGGCTACACCTTC. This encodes CASSPSGTVDYGYTF.

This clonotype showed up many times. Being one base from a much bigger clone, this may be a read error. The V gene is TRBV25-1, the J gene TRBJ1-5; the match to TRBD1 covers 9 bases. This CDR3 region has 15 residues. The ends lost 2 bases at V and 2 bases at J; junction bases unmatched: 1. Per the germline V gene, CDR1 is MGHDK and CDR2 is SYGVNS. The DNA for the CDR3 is TGTGCCAGCAGTGAAGGGGACAGGGGCAATCAGCCCCAGCATTTT. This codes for CASSEGDRGNQPQHF. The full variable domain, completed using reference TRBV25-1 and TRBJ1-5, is EADIYQTPRYLVIGTGKKITLECSQTMGHDKMYWYQQDPGMELHLIHYSYGVNSTEKGDLSSESTVSRIRTEHFPLTLESARPSHTSQYLCASSEGDRGNQPQHFGDGTRLSIL.

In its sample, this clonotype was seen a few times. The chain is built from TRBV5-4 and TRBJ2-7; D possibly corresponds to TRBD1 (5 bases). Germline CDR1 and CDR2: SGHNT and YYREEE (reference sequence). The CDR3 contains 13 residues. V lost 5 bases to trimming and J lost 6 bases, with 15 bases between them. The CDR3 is CASSDSSVGEQYF. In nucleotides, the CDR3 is TGTGCCAGCAGTGACAGTAGTGTGGGCGAGCAGTACTTC. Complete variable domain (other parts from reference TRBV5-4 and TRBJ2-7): ETGVTQSPTHLIKTRGQQVTLRCSSQSGHNTVSWYQQALGQGPQFIFQYYREEENGRGNFPPRFSGLQFPNYSSELNVNALELDDSALYLCASSDSSVGEQYFGPGTRLTVT.

CDR3 nucleotides: TGTGCCAGCAGAGGAGTCTCTAACTATGGCTACACCTTC. This codes for CASRGVSNYGYTF. The chain employs TRBV6-1 and TRBJ1-2; no clear D gene. The germline V gene encodes CDR1 MNHNS and CDR2 SASEGT. The V end was cut by 6 bases, the J end by 0 bases, with 8 bases between. The CDR3 contains 13 residues.

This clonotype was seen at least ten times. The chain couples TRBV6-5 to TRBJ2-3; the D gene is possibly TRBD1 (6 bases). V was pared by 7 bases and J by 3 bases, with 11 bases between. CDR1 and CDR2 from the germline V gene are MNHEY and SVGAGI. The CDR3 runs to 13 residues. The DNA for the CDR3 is TGTGCCAGCATACAGGGATTGACAGATACGCAGTATTTT. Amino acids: CASIQGLTDTQYF.

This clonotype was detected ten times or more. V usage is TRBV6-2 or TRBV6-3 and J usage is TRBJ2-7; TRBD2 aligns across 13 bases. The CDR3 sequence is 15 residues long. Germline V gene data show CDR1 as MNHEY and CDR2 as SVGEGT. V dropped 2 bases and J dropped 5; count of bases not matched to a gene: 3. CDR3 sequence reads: CASSYGTSGTDEQYF. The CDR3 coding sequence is TGTGCCAGCAGTTACGGGACTAGCGGGACGGACGAGCAGTACTTC.

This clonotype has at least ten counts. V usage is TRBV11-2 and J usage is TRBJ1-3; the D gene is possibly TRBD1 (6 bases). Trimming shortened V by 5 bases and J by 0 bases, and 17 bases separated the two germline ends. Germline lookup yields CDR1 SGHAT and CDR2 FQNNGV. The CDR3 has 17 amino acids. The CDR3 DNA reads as TGTGCCAGCAGCCCCGGGGCGGGGGCTCTCTCTGGAAACACCATATATTTT. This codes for CASSPGAGALSGNTIYF.

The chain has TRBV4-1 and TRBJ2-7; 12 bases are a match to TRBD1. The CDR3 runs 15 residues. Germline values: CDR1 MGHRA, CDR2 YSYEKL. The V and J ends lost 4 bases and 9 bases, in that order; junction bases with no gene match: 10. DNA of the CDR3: TGCGCCAGCAGCCCTTCAGGGACAGGGGGCCTTGGGCAGTACTTC. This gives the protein CASSPSGTGGLGQYF.

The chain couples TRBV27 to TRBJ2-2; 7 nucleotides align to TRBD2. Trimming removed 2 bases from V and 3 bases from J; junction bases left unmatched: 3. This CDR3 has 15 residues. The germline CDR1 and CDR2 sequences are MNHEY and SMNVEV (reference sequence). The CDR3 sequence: CASSLTSAHTGELFF. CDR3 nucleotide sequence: TGTGCCAGCAGTTTAACTAGCGCCCACACCGGGGAGCTGTTTTTT.

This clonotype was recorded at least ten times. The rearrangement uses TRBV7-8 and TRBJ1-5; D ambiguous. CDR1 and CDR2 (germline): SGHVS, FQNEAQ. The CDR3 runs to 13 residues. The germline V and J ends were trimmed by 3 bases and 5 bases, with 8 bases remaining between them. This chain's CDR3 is CASSFKGDQPQHF. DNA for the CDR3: TGTGCCAGCAGCTTTAAAGGAGATCAGCCCCAGCATTTT.